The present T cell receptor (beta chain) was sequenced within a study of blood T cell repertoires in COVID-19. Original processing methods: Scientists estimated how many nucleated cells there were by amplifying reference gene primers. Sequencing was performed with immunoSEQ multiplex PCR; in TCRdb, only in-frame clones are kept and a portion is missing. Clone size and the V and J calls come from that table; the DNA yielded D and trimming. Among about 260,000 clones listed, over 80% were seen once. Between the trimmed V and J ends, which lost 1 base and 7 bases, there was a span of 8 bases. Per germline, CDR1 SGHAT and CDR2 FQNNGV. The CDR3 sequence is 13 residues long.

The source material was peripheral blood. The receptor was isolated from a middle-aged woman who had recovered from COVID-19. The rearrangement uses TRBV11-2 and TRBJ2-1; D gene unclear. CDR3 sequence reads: CASSLVVRNEQFF. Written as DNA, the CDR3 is TGTGCCAGCAGCTTAGTAGTCCGGAATGAGCAGTTCTTC.